Reported below is one T cell receptor beta chain. The data are from a study of blood T cell repertoires in COVID-19. Looking at the study overall: From T cells, B-cell-depleted T cells, or PBMCs came the material, which was cDNA or gDNA.

The CDR3 is 14 residues long. Looked up from germline, CDR1 is SQVTM and CDR2 is ANQGSEA. The V gene end was trimmed by 3 bases and the J gene end by 5 bases; junction bases not matched to a gene: 4. Per the study methods: Reference gene primer amplification gave nucleated cell count estimates. Repertoires were generated with immunoSEQ multiplex PCR, while TCRdb's copy carries only in-frame clones and drops some. V, J and clone size are those of that table, while D and trimming were read from the DNA. The data hold about 170,000 clones, with about 86% observed a single time. V and J are TRBV29-1 and TRBJ2-1, with 10 bases identical to TRBD2. This clonotype was obtained from a man aged 45 to 65 with active or convalescent COVID-19. The sequenced material came from peripheral blood. CDR3 sequence: CSVDTSGINNEQFF. The CDR3 coding sequence is TGCAGCGTTGACACTAGCGGGATTAACAATGAGCAGTTCTTC.